This T cell receptor (beta chain) derives from a study of CD8+CD57+ T cells in acquired aplastic anemia. Study-wide background: The DNA of sorted CD4+ and CD8+ cells averaged roughly 3 ug. Approximately 9.9 million reads, on average, were obtained for CD4+ cells from healthy donors. Study observations and caveats: Fewer than 35 sequences, all CD8+ CDR3, were shared between patients and controls. The study found no significant CD8+ Simpson's diversity difference between patients and controls.

This clonotype was counted at least ten times. What it binds is not known. TCR beta VDJ and CDR3 were profiled, and genomic DNA was the template. TCRdb redid the calling of the reads with MiXCR, one entry per CDR3 protein. The sample consists of just over 400,000 distinct CDR3 sequences, approximately 70% of them appearing once. CDR1 is LGHNA and CDR2 is YNFKEQ in the germline V gene. Trimming cost V 2 bases and J 4 bases, with 12 bases left between them. The CDR3 is 15 residues long. The sample taken for sequencing was sorted CD4+, CD8+, or CD8+CD57+ T cells (not recorded which) from PBMCs. The chain carries TRBV4-2 and TRBJ2-1, with D possibly TRBD2 on 5 matching bases. This TCR came from a human donor in good health, serving as a control. CDR3 in amino acids: CASSQLGILYNEQFF. DNA of the CDR3: TGTGCCAGCAGCCAACTCGGGATTTTGTACAATGAGCAGTTCTTC.